These 28 T cell receptor beta chains share one sample of origin, sequenced in a study of CXCR3-negative and CXCR3-positive naive CD8 T cells. Overall study results and limits: Hydrophobicity of TRB CDR3s was greater in CXCR3-positive naive cells than in CXCR3-negative naive cells.

TRB cDNA libraries were made by UMI-labeled 5' RACE. TCRdb reprocessed the 5' RACE reads and reports one entry per CDR3 protein, with no DNA. The sample yields some 120,000 distinct CDR3 sequences, of which the top ten take up roughly 0.62%. No cognate antigen is known for these TCRs. Sequences were obtained from naive CXCR3+ CD8+ T cells from blood. This sample's subset: CD45RO-CCR7+CD27+CD95- naive CD8+ T cells expressing CXCR3 (TNR3+). The receptors stem from a human donor in good health. Some clones in this sample may be carry-over from other donors' samples.

The V gene is TRBV19, the J gene TRBJ2-7; the TCRdb call, TRBD2, lacks DNA for checking. The CDR3 totals 15 residues. CDR1 is LNHDA, CDR2 SQIVND, per germline (reference sequence). CDR3 sequence reads: CASSEIGLLTYEQYF.

The chain carries TRBV9 and TRBJ1-1. The CDR3 totals 13 residues. Germline-derived CDR1 and CDR2 are SGDLS and YYNGEE. The chain's CDR3 is CASSGEGDTEAFF.

The rearrangement joins TRBV6-2 or TRBV6-3 to TRBJ1-1; the D gene TCRdb calls, TRBD1, cannot be checked with no DNA. Germline CDR1 is MNHEY and CDR2 is SVGEGT. This CDR3 spans 15 amino acids. CDR3 sequence reads: CASRPDRGVNTEAFF.

The chain recombines TRBV3-1 with TRBJ2-5; the TRBD2 assignment by TCRdb is unverifiable without DNA. Germline CDR1 LGHDT, CDR2 YNNKEL (reference sequence). The CDR3 consists of 17 residues. This chain's CDR3 is CASSQDIPSGGEETQYF.

The chain uses TRBV29-1 and TRBJ2-5; TCRdb's D call of TRBD1 is untestable without DNA. The CDR3 has 15 amino acids. Germline V CDR1 and CDR2: SQVTM, ANQGSEA. The CDR3 sequence is CSVEDLRASGETQYF.

V is TRBV28 and J is TRBJ2-7; TCRdb picks TRBD2, but there is no DNA to check that call. This CDR3 has 16 residues. The V gene's germline CDR1 is MDHEN and CDR2 SYDVKM. The CDR3: CASSPTPGLAGVEQYF.

The chain couples TRBV5-5 to TRBJ1-1; TCRdb's assignment of TRBD1 cannot be checked, as there is no DNA. This CDR3 region has 12 residues. CDR1 is SGHKS, CDR2 YYEKEE, per germline (reference sequence). The chain's CDR3 is CASSGTAYEAFF.

The J gene is TRBJ1-1, the V gene TRBV6-2 or TRBV6-3; the TRBD1 assignment by TCRdb is unverifiable without DNA. Per the germline V gene, CDR1 is MNHEY and CDR2 is SVGEGT. CDR3 length equals 13 residues. The CDR3 region is CASSGFGGTEAFF.

V and J are TRBV28 and TRBJ2-3; TCRdb gives TRBD1 as the D gene, but with no DNA this cannot be confirmed. Germline V gene sequence: CDR1 MDHEN, CDR2 SYDVKM. The CDR3 is 15 residues long. The CDR3 sequence: CASTPLIQGQETQYF.

The V call is TRBV9, the J call TRBJ2-1. Per germline, CDR1 SGDLS and CDR2 YYNGEE. The CDR3 totals 14 residues. This chain's CDR3 is CASSASGSYNEQFF.

The rearrangement uses TRBV7-9 and TRBJ1-1; TCRdb names TRBD1, which stays unverified in the absence of DNA. Germline-derived CDR1 and CDR2 are SEHNR and FQNEAQ (reference sequence). The CDR3 consists of 15 residues. The CDR3 is CASSSPGQIYTEAFF.

The chain uses TRBV15 and TRBJ2-7; TCRdb proposes TRBD1, but this gene call is untestable without DNA. The germline V gene has CDR1 LNHNV and CDR2 YYDKDF (reference sequence). There are 17 residues in the CDR3. The CDR3 region is CATSSSLGTGIKSEQYF.

The chain employs TRBV29-1 and TRBJ1-2; as DNA is missing, the TRBD1 call by TCRdb cannot be tested. This CDR3 has 13 residues. Germline CDR1 SQVTM, CDR2 ANQGSEA. CDR3 protein: CSVEDRVEDGYTF.

The CDR3 spells CSAGVTSGSIDTQYF. The chain carries TRBV20-1 and TRBJ2-3; the D call of TRBD2 rests on TCRdb alone, since no DNA is present to check it. The CDR3 has 15 residues. Germline V gene lookup returns CDR1 DFQATT and CDR2 SNEGSKA (reference sequence).

The chain is built from TRBV29-1 and TRBJ2-1; TCRdb outputs TRBD2, but without DNA this stays unchecked. This CDR3 has 16 amino acids. The germline CDR1 and CDR2 sequences are SQVTM and ANQGSEA. This chain's CDR3 is CSVKRTTSGFPNEQFF.

The CDR3 here is CASSLDQGQGRETQYF. The chain joins TRBV7-9 to TRBJ2-5; the D call of TRBD1 rests on TCRdb alone, since no DNA is present to check it. The CDR3 contains 16 residues. CDR1 is SEHNR and CDR2 is FQNEAQ in the germline V gene (reference sequence).

This rearrangement joins TRBV5-1 to TRBJ2-7; TCRdb indicates TRBD2, and absent DNA this call remains unverified. Per the germline V gene, CDR1 is SGHRS and CDR2 is YFSETQ. The CDR3 is 17 residues long. The CDR3 sequence: CASSLVWAGGSTYEQYF.

The chain carries TRBV5-1 and TRBJ2-5; no DNA is available, so the TRBD2 call from TCRdb remains unchecked. The CDR3 extends over 16 amino acids. Germline V gives CDR1 SGHRS, CDR2 YFSETQ. CDR3 region: CASSTGLAGVGETQYF.

V and J are TRBV28 and TRBJ2-1. The CDR3 runs to 14 residues. Germline V gene lookup returns CDR1 MDHEN and CDR2 SYDVKM. The CDR3 is CASSFLTSYNEQFF.

The rearrangement links TRBV7-6 to TRBJ2-1; checking the TCRdb D call of TRBD2 is not possible without DNA. The CDR3 is 16 residues long. Per germline, CDR1 SGHVS and CDR2 FNYEAQ. This chain's CDR3 is CASSLLAGGPYNEQFF.

The rearrangement joins TRBV12-3 or TRBV12-4 to TRBJ2-1; TCRdb calls TRBD1, which cannot be checked without DNA. CDR3 length equals 14 residues. CDR3 region: CASRKGGTGNEQFF.

The chain employs TRBV28 and TRBJ2-5; the D call from TCRdb, TRBD1, cannot be confirmed without DNA. The CDR3 contains 14 residues. Germline V gives CDR1 MDHEN, CDR2 SYDVKM. This CDR3 reads CASRVPGQQETQYF.

CDR3: CASHTQGHHGYTF. The rearrangement joins TRBV25-1 to TRBJ1-2; TCRdb gives TRBD1 as the D gene, but with no DNA this cannot be confirmed. CDR3 length: 13 amino acids. From germline, CDR1 is MGHDK and CDR2 SYGVNS.

V gene TRBV6-5 combines with J gene TRBJ2-5; TCRdb names TRBD2, which stays unverified in the absence of DNA. There are 17 residues in the CDR3. Per germline, CDR1 MNHEY and CDR2 SVGAGI. The CDR3: CASSSKRGARSGETQYF.

The rearrangement joins TRBV27 to TRBJ2-5; the D call from TCRdb, TRBD1, cannot be confirmed without DNA. The CDR3 length is 15 residues. Germline CDR1 and CDR2: MNHEY and SMNVEV (reference sequence). Here the CDR3 reads CASSRIDRGEETQYF.

V gene TRBV20-1 combines with J gene TRBJ2-1. Germline loops: CDR1 DFQATT, CDR2 SNEGSKA (reference sequence). This CDR3 is built from 15 residues. The CDR3 loop is CSASDGGSSYNEQFF.

The gene calls are TRBV7-6 and TRBJ1-6; TCRdb's D call of TRBD1 is untestable without DNA. There are 14 residues in the CDR3. The germline V gene encodes CDR1 SGHVS and CDR2 FNYEAQ. CDR3 in amino acids: CACSPEGGRSPLHF.

V and J are TRBV19 and TRBJ1-2; the TRBD1 assignment by TCRdb is unverifiable without DNA. In germline, CDR1 is LNHDA, CDR2 SQIVND (reference sequence). The CDR3 covers 11 residues. Here the CDR3 reads CASSMGHGYTF. The entire variable domain, with the rest obtained from reference TRBV19 and TRBJ1-2, is as follows: DGGITQSPKYLFRKEGQNVTLSCEQNLNHDAMYWYRQDPGQGLRLIYYSQIVNDFQKGDIAEGYSVSREKKESFPLTVTSAQKNPTAFYLCASSMGHGYTFGSGTRLTVV.